This record concerns one T cell receptor (beta chain) sequence. This clone is a singleton in its sample. Its antigen remains unidentified. No much larger clone exists at a distance of one base, and base qualities are not known. CDR1 and CDR2, looked up from the germline V gene (reference sequence), are GTSNPN and SVGIG. V and J lose 4 bases and 2 bases, and a span of 8 bases separates them. From its cysteine to its phenylalanine, the CDR3 spans 12 amino acids. Just the 36-base CDR3 DNA is kept, in frame starting at base 1. This sample is part of a study of T cell changes during pregnancy in multiple sclerosis (dated by TCRdb to between 2019 and 2020). In the study overall: Changes in the T cell repertoire over the course of pregnancy were examined in this study in women with multiple sclerosis.

Libraries were constructed by the immunoSEQ multiplex PCR assay. TCRdb took over this immuneACCESS table, retaining in-frame rearrangements with V and J assigned. Such tables are incomplete; in checked studies, under half of the missing clones stem from an unresolved V gene, and the remainder is unexplained. This sample lists tens of thousands of clones; 93% were detected once. Together, the top ten hold under 2% of the sample. The rearrangement combines TRBV30 with TRBJ1-2, with the D gene not clear enough to name. This receptor was obtained from a female donor with multiple sclerosis, enrolled in a pregnancy study. The material was peripheral blood, obtained after pregnancy. Read as DNA, the sequence is TGTGCCTGGAACGGAGCCAACTATGGCTACACCTTC. Translated, it gives CAWNGANYGYTF.